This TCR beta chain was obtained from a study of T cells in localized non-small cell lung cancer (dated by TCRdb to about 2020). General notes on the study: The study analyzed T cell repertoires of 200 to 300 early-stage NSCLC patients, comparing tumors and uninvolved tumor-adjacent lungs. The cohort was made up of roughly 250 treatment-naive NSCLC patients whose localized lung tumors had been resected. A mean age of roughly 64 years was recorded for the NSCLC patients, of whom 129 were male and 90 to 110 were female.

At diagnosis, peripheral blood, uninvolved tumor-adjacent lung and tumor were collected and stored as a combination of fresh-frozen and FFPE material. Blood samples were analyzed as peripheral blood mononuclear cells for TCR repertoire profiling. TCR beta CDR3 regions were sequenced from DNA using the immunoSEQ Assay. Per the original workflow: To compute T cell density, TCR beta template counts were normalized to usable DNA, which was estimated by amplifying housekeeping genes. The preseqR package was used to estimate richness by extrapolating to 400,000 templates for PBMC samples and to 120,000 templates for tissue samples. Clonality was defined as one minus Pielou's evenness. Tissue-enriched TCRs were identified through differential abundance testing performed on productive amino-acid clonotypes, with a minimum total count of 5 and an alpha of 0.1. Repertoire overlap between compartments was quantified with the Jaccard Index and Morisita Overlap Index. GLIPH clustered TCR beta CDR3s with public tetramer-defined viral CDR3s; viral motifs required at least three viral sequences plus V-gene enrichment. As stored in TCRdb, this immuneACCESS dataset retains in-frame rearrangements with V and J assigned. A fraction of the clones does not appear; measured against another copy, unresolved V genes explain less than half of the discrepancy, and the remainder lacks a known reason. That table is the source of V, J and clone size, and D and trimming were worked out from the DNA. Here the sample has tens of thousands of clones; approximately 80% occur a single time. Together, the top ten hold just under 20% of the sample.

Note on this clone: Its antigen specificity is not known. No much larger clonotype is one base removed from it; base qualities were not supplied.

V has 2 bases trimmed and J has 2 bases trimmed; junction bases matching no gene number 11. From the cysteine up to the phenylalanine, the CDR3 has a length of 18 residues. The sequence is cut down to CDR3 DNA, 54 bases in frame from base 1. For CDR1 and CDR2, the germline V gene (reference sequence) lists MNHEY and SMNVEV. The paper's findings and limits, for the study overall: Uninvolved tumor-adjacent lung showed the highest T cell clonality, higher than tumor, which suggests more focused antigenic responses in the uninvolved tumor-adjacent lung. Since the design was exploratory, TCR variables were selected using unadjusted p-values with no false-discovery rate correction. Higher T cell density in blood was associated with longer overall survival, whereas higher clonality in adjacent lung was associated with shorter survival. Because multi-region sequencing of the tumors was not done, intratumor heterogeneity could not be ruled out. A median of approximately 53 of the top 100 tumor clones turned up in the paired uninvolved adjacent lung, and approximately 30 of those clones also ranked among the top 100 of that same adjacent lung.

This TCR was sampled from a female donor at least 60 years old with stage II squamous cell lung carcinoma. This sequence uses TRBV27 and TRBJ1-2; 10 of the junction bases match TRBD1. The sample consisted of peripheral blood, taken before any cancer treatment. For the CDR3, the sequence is CASSLLTPGQGGNYGYTF. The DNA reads TGTGCCAGCAGTTTACTAACTCCCGGACAGGGGGGGAACTATGGCTACACCTTC.